This T cell receptor beta chain originates from a study of CD8 T cells in Susac syndrome (dated by TCRdb to between 2019 and 2020). About the full investigation: Of the Susac syndrome patients who were sequenced, 8 or 9 were in clinical remission while 5 or 6 had clinically active disease. At blood withdrawal, Susac syndrome patients were therapy-naive, treated with corticosteroids (with IVIg additionally given to some), or treated with IVIg alone. Whether CD8+ T cell activation and differentiation in Susac syndrome was antigen driven was tested using repertoire sequencing. On the study overall, not on this receptor specifically: The CD4+ T cell repertoire of patients with Susac syndrome showed no detectable clonal expansion. The study acknowledged that relatively few individuals were included in the TCR sequencing and HLA analysis.

This clonotype was seen just once. No antigen is known for it. One base away there is no much larger clone; base qualities are not given. Just one read gives weak support. RNA was extracted using the RNeasy kit, and roughly 0.5 to 1 microgram was reverse transcribed with random hexamers. TCR beta CDR3 regions were amplified with the immunoSEQ multiplex PCR assay covering 54 Vbeta and 13 Jbeta segments. PCR amplification bias was corrected by using a synthetic template baseline for primer optimization and computational correction. In the source study's methods: Reads were annotated to V, D and J genes according to IMGT and were analyzed with immunoSEQ Analyzer, with only productive sequences retained. Clonality was computed as one minus Shannon entropy normalized by log2 of the number of productive unique sequences. For each patient and control, public and private clones were evaluated among the 100 most prevalent clones. Susac-specific clones were defined as absent from healthy and MS cohorts, over a thousand published viral clones and other ImmuneACCESS disease sequences. TCRdb reprocessing: public reads trimmed at Q25 with fastp, clones called with MiXCR, in-frame beta chains kept. Rows merge per CDR3 protein into single entries with the most common DNA and genes. What appears here as the V and J calls and clone size reflects TCRdb's work, not the paper's. In this sample the table shows about 180,000 distinct CDR3 sequences, 94% of which occur a single time. The biggest ten clones account for approximately 0.11% of the sample.

Peripheral blood CD8+ and CD4+ T cells from healthy donors, Susac syndrome patients and multiple sclerosis patients were profiled by high-throughput TCR beta sequencing. Recently defined diagnostic criteria for definite or probable disease were met by the Susac syndrome patients. Bulk CD8+ and CD4+ T cells were purified by magnetic negative isolation, whereas CD8+ TEMRA cells were enriched by FACS. Blood was drawn into EDTA tubes, processed within 24 hours, and PBMCs were isolated by density gradient centrifugation. PBMCs intended for TCR sequencing were frozen in liquid nitrogen and were later thawed in a 37 degrees C water bath. Purity of sorted or isolated CD4+, CD8+ and CD8+ TEMRA cells was at least 90%. From cysteine to phenylalanine, the CDR3 is 13 amino acids long. Left in the record is the CDR3 DNA by itself, 39 bases read in frame from the first base. V has 6 bases trimmed and J has 10 bases trimmed; junction bases matching no gene number 5.

The sample consisted of CD4+ T cells from PBMCs. This clonotype was sampled from a human donor with Susac syndrome. Rearrangement joined TRBV12-3 or TRBV12-4 to TRBJ1-6; TRBD1 matches 8 bases in the middle. The DNA sequence is as follows: TGTGCCAGCAGCACAGGGGGTTGGTCACCCCTCCACTTT. This codes for CASSTGGWSPLHF.